This TCR beta chain was identified in a study of T cell repertoires in cytomegalovirus infection. Study details: Alongside well-studied HLA-B-restricted CMV epitopes, recently identified HLA-C-restricted CMV epitopes were also used. It was the public TCR beta signatures that indicated both CMV infection and matching HLA type. Whole-study results and caveats: People with CMV and the relevant HLA were identified by cumulative public TCR beta family frequency.

TCRdb ran MiXCR on the reads and lists one entry per CDR3 protein. The sample yields about 770,000 distinct CDR3 sequences, almost 30% seen once. Trimming left V 0 bases short and J 2 bases short, with 10 bases between. This CDR3 spans 15 amino acids. Germline-derived CDR1 and CDR2 are LGHNA and YSLEER. A few counts support this clonotype. Its specificity is unknown. This TCR was recovered from a human donor in good health (CMV status not recorded). Some clones in this sample may be carry-over from other donors' samples. V usage is TRBV4-3 and J usage is TRBJ1-2, with D hard to call. This sample comprised cultured CD8+ T cells from PBMCs, obtained from culture after CMV antigen stimulation. CDR3: CASSQDWAANYGYTF. CDR3 nucleotide sequence: TGCGCCAGCAGCCAAGATTGGGCAGCCAACTATGGCTACACCTTC.